Shown below are 28 T cell receptor beta chains from a single sample sequenced in a study of T cells in Graves' hyperthyroidism and ophthalmopathy. RNA transcripts provided the source from which TCR beta CDR3 regions were amplified. First-round RT-PCR targeting the TCR CDR3 was performed with the HTBI primer set. Via MiXCR, TCRdb re-called the multiplex PCR reads, giving one row per CDR3 protein. The sample carries hundreds of thousands of distinct CDR3 sequences, about 14% recorded once. Sequencing used blood. The source is a woman aged 30 to 39 with Graves' hyperthyroidism that later progressed to Graves' ophthalmopathy.

This clonotype occurred a few times. The junction shows a germline mismatch at one end, possibly a read error. The V gene is TRBV11-2, the J gene TRBJ1-1; D remains unclear. Germline V CDR1 and CDR2: SGHAT, FQNNGV. CDR3 size: 13 residues. The CDR3 region is CDSSLVPNTEAFF. DNA for the CDR3: TGTGACAGCAGCTTAGTCCCGAACACTGAAGCTTTCTTT.

This clonotype was detected ten times or more. This rearrangement joins TRBV5-8 to TRBJ2-5, with 11 bases matching TRBD1. Per germline, CDR1 SGHTS and CDR2 YDEGEE. V trimming: 3 bases; J trimming: 5 bases; junction bases outside the gene matches: 6. The CDR3 contains 15 residues. The CDR3 protein is CASSSRTGGLETQYF. CDR3 coding DNA: TGTGCCAGCAGCTCCAGGACAGGGGGCTTGGAGACCCAGTACTTC.

In this sample, this clonotype turned up a few times. The V gene is TRBV29-1, the J gene TRBJ2-5; 9 bases match TRBD2. The CDR3 covers 16 residues. CDR1 and CDR2 (germline): SQVTM, ANQGSEA. Trimming cost V 5 bases and J 0 bases; bases outside gene matches: 10. This CDR3 reads CSVHPSGISYQETQYF. The CDR3 DNA follows: TGCAGCGTTCACCCTAGCGGGATCTCCTACCAAGAGACCCAGTACTTC.

The sample holds many counts of this clonotype. The chain has TRBV30 and TRBJ2-1, with a weak D call TRBD2 (5 bases). In germline, CDR1 is GTSNPN, CDR2 SVGIG (reference sequence). V lost 5 bases, J lost 3 bases, and 14 bases lay in between. The CDR3 loop spans 14 amino acids. The CDR3 reads CAWVLRRGYNEQFF. CDR3 in DNA: TGTGCCTGGGTGCTGCGTCGGGGCTACAATGAGCAGTTCTTC.

This clonotype was counted ten times or more. The chain recombines TRBV2 with TRBJ2-2; TRBD2 matches 9 bases. The CDR3 extends over 17 amino acids. Unmatched junction bases numbered 11, after V lost 4 bases and J lost 5 bases. Per the germline V gene, CDR1 is SNHLY and CDR2 is FYNNEI. The CDR3 DNA follows: TGTGCCAGCAGTGTATTAGCGGGAGAGGTTAGGACCGGGGAGCTGTTTTTT. Protein: CASSVLAGEVRTGELFF.

This clonotype has a count of ten or more. This chain's CDR3 is CAISVRDSTYEQYF. As DNA, the CDR3 is TGTGCCATCAGTGTAAGGGACAGCACCTACGAGCAGTACTTC. The V gene is TRBV10-3, the J gene TRBJ2-7; TRBD1 agrees at 7 bases. V lost 4 bases to trimming and J lost 2 bases; unmatched junction nucleotides: 5. The V gene's germline CDR1 is ENHRY and CDR2 SYGVKD. The CDR3 is 14 residues long.

This sequence joins TRBV12-3 or TRBV12-4 and TRBJ2-5; tentative D call: TRBD2 (6 bases). The CDR3 covers 14 residues. Trimming removed 3 bases from V and 9 bases from J, with 17 bases in between. CDR3 loop: CASSFGTGHRPQYF. The DNA for the CDR3 is TGTGCCAGCAGTTTCGGGACTGGGCATCGGCCCCAGTACTTC.

In its sample, this clonotype was seen many times. V and J are TRBV20-1 and TRBJ2-1, with D possibly matching TRBD1 (6 bases). Between the trimmed V and J ends, which lost 8 bases and 0 bases, there was a span of 14 bases. Germline-derived CDR1 and CDR2 are DFQATT and SNEGSKA (reference sequence). This CDR3 contains 14 residues. The CDR3 region is CSTDGQTSYNEQFF. The CDR3 bases are TGCAGTACAGATGGACAGACCTCCTACAATGAGCAGTTCTTC.

This chain joins TRBV30 and TRBJ2-2, with 7 bases identical to TRBD2. Germline CDR1 is GTSNPN and CDR2 is SVGIG (reference sequence). The V gene end was trimmed by 5 bases and the J gene end by 5 bases; junction bases not matched to a gene: 11. There are 15 residues in the CDR3. Here the CDR3 reads CAWASGKVTTGELFF. The CDR3 region has the DNA TGTGCCTGGGCTAGCGGAAAGGTGACAACCGGGGAGCTGTTTTTT.

This clonotype was counted at least ten times. The chain combines TRBV30 with TRBJ1-5; D is ambiguous. The CDR3 is made up of 12 amino acids. The germline V and J ends were trimmed by 4 bases and 10 bases, with 14 bases remaining between them. The germline V gene has CDR1 GTSNPN and CDR2 SVGIG (reference sequence). As DNA, the CDR3 is TGTGCCTGGACTGCAAATCAAGGCCCCCAGCATTTT. This sequence encodes CAWTANQGPQHF.

In its sample, this clonotype was seen many times. The rearrangement joins TRBV6-2 or TRBV6-3 to TRBJ2-7; the D gene is possibly TRBD1 (6 bases). The CDR3 totals 14 residues. Trimming pared 2 bases from V and 3 bases from J, leaving 11 bases between. Germline CDR1 MNHEY, CDR2 SVGEGT. The CDR3 DNA follows: TGTGCCAGCAGTTACACCGTAGGGGGCTACGAGCAGTACTTC. The encoded protein is CASSYTVGGYEQYF.

This clonotype was observed once. V is TRBV27 and J is TRBJ2-7; TRBD1 matches 8 bases. The CDR3 runs to 16 residues. The V gene end was trimmed by 6 bases and the J gene end by 2 bases; junction bases not matched to a gene: 12. Germline V gene lookup returns CDR1 MNHEY and CDR2 SMNVEV (reference sequence). CDR3 nucleotides: TGTGCCAGCAGCTGGACCTCCGGGACAGGCCCCTACGAGCAGTACTTC. Protein product: CASSWTSGTGPYEQYF.

The chain employs TRBV7-6 and TRBJ2-1, with 15 bases lining up with TRBD2. V shed 3 bases, J shed 8 bases, and the junction held 5 bases outside the gene matches. CDR1 and CDR2 from the germline V gene are SGHVS and FNYEAQ. The CDR3 consists of 16 residues. The CDR3 loop reads CASSFLGLAGGYEQFF. CDR3 DNA sequence: TGTGCCAGCAGCTTTTTAGGACTAGCGGGAGGGTATGAGCAGTTCTTC.

This chain joins TRBV6-1 and TRBJ1-1, with 10 nucleotides matching TRBD1. CDR3 size: 18 residues. The trim removed 6 bases at V and 0 bases at J, leaving 13 bases unmatched. Germline CDR1 MNHNS, CDR2 SASEGT. This chain's CDR3 is CASSPLTGGGRLNTEAFF. CDR3 nucleotides: TGTGCCAGCAGCCCCCTGACAGGGGGCGGACGCTTGAACACTGAAGCTTTCTTT.

This clonotype has at least ten counts. The rearrangement joins TRBV9 to TRBJ2-3, with D perhaps TRBD1 or TRBD2 (5 bases each). There are 15 residues in the CDR3. The ends were cut back, 3 bases at V and 2 bases at J, with 13 bases in the middle. Per the germline V gene, CDR1 is SGDLS and CDR2 is YYNGEE. The CDR3 region is CASSAGQAFTDTQYF. The DNA for the CDR3 is TGTGCCAGCAGCGCGGGGCAGGCCTTCACAGATACGCAGTATTTT.

This clonotype came up many times. CDR3 sequence: CAWSVRVLSGSPLHF. CDR3 coding DNA: TGTGCCTGGAGTGTGCGGGTTCTCAGCGGTTCACCCCTCCACTTT. The chain couples TRBV30 to TRBJ1-6; no clear D gene. The CDR3 is 15 amino acids. V dropped 0 bases and J dropped 9 bases, with 15 bases sitting between them. Per germline, CDR1 GTSNPN and CDR2 SVGIG (reference sequence).

This clonotype was seen at least ten times. This chain links TRBV3-1 with TRBJ1-6; no firm D call. The V and J ends lost 0 bases and 6 bases respectively, with 6 bases between them. CDR3 size: 14 residues. CDR1 and CDR2 from the germline V gene are LGHDT and YNNKEL (reference sequence). The DNA of the CDR3 is TGTGCCAGCAGCCAAGATTGGGGTAATTCACCCCTCCACTTT. Translated: CASSQDWGNSPLHF.

The chain couples TRBV4-3 to TRBJ2-1, with a possible D match to TRBD1 (6 bases). Trimming took off 6 bases at V and 7 bases at J, with 16 bases between the two ends. CDR3 size: 14 residues. CDR1 and CDR2 from the germline V gene are LGHNA and YSLEER. CDR3: CASSPGTYTNEQFF. CDR3 bases: TGCGCCAGCAGTCCTGGGACATACACTAATGAGCAGTTCTTC.

This clonotype was recorded many times. The rearrangement joins TRBV7-2 to TRBJ2-7; D gene ambiguous. The CDR3 has 14 residues. Between the trimmed V and J ends, which lost 3 bases and 2 bases, there was a span of 11 bases. From germline, CDR1 is SGHTA and CDR2 FQGNSA. CDR3 sequence: CASSFYTQPYEQYF. CDR3 in DNA: TGTGCCAGCAGCTTCTACACGCAACCCTACGAGCAGTACTTC.

The chain employs TRBV9 and TRBJ2-1; 11 bases align to TRBD2. Germline V gene sequence: CDR1 SGDLS, CDR2 YYNGEE. J lost 8 bases, V lost 4 bases, and 8 bases had no gene match. This CDR3 is built from 15 residues. CDR3 loop: CASSPLAGGPYEQFF. The CDR3 DNA reads TGTGCCAGCAGCCCTTTAGCGGGAGGGCCCTATGAGCAGTTCTTC.

This chain links TRBV2 with TRBJ2-7; 9 bases map to TRBD1. The length of the CDR3 is 16 residues. CDR1 and CDR2 (germline): SNHLY, FYNNEI. V lost 7 bases to trimming and J lost 1 base; unmatched junction nucleotides: 11. The CDR3 DNA reads TGTGCCAGCAACCCGGGGACAGGGCATTTATCCTACGAGCAGTACTTC. As protein: CASNPGTGHLSYEQYF.

This clonotype was picked up many times. The rearrangement links TRBV20-1 to TRBJ2-1, with 7 bases aligning to TRBD1. The J segment lost 1 base and the V segment lost 6 bases, leaving 9 bases of the junction unmatched. The germline CDR1 and CDR2 sequences are DFQATT and SNEGSKA (reference sequence). This CDR3 has 15 residues. DNA for the CDR3: TGCAGTGCATACTTCCCGGGACAGTCCTACAATGAGCAGTTCTTC. Translated, it gives CSAYFPGQSYNEQFF.

This clonotype was counted ten times or more. The gene calls are TRBV19 and TRBJ1-4; D gene unclear. Trimming pared 5 bases from V and 7 bases from J, leaving 14 bases between. This CDR3 contains 14 residues. Germline V gene data show CDR1 as LNHDA and CDR2 as SQIVND (reference sequence). The CDR3 DNA reads TGTGCCAGTAGTCAAGGCCTTTGGGGTGAAAAACTGTTTTTT. Amino acid sequence: CASSQGLWGEKLFF.

This clonotype was observed many times. The chain couples TRBV24-1 to TRBJ1-5; TRBD1 is a possible D gene (6 bases). Trimming stripped 9 bases from V and 3 bases from J, with 8 bases between. Germline CDR1 and CDR2: KGHDR and SFDVKD. CDR3 size: 12 residues. The CDR3 reads CATGDNNQPQHF. The CDR3 DNA follows: TGTGCCACCGGGGACAACAATCAGCCCCAGCATTTT.

The chain links TRBV30 to TRBJ1-2, with D uncertain. The CDR3 totals 11 residues. In germline, CDR1 is GTSNPN, CDR2 SVGIG (reference sequence). Trimming took 5 bases from V and 4 from J, leaving 8 bases between them. CDR3 bases: TGTGCCTGGGGGCGGTCCTATGGCTACACCTTC. This translates into CAWGRSYGYTF.

This clonotype was counted many times. This rearrangement joins TRBV6-2 or TRBV6-3 to TRBJ2-5; the D is unclear. CDR1 MNHEY and CDR2 SVGEGT come from the germline V gene. The CDR3 has 11 amino acids. The ends were cut back, 5 bases at V and 4 bases at J, with 5 bases in the middle. Here the CDR3 reads CASSILETQYF. CDR3 bases: TGTGCCAGCAGTATACTAGAGACCCAGTACTTC.

This chain links TRBV20-1 with TRBJ1-5; D ambiguous. This CDR3 region has 15 residues. Trimming cost V 0 bases and J 0 bases, with 9 bases left between them. In germline, CDR1 is DFQATT, CDR2 SNEGSKA (reference sequence). In nucleotides, the CDR3 is TGCAGTGCTAGAGATTCCGGTTATAGCAATCAGCCCCAGCATTTT. Translating gives CSARDSGYSNQPQHF.

The rearrangement links TRBV6-1 to TRBJ2-7, with 9 bases fitting TRBD2. CDR1 is MNHNS, CDR2 SASEGT, per germline. With V trimmed by 6 bases and J by 1 base, 10 bases remained unmatched. The CDR3 has 16 amino acids. CDR3 loop: CASSPRLAERSYEQYF. In DNA, the CDR3 is TGTGCCAGCAGCCCCAGACTAGCGGAGAGATCCTACGAGCAGTACTTC.